This T cell receptor beta chain stems from a study of blood T cell repertoires in COVID-19. Study as a whole: Nucleic acid was either cDNA or gDNA, and it came from T cells, B-cell-depleted T cells, or PBMCs.

In the original processing: Reference gene primer amplification gave estimated nucleated cell counts. The assay was immunoSEQ multiplex PCR, and TCRdb's table has in-frame clones only and misses some. That table supplies the V and J calls and clone size; D and trimming were determined from the DNA. The sample holds hundreds of thousands of clones; approximately 80% are singletons and the top ten take roughly 3.5%. Grouping used clinical history reported by participants in a survey and questionnaire. Cohort 3 recovery required two negative PCRs, clearance, or symptom resolution. V was pared by 8 bases and J by 8 bases, with 12 bases between. This CDR3 comprises 11 residues. Germline assignment: CDR1 LNHDA and CDR2 SQIVND (reference sequence).

The source is a woman aged 55-70 years who had recovered from COVID-19. Material: PBMCs or T cells enriched from blood (not recorded which). The chain joins TRBV19 to TRBJ1-2, with D possibly matching TRBD1 (6 bases). CDR3: CASEQGSGYTF. Here the CDR3 DNA reads TGTGCCAGTGAACAGGGAAGCGGCTACACCTTC.